Given below is one TCR beta chain in context. What it recognizes is unknown. This sample was included in a study of cytomegalovirus exposure and HLA in healthy donors. The PCR employed 60 Vbeta primers together with 13 Jbeta primers. Only in-frame clones appear in the TCRdb table, and some are missing; sequencing was by immunoSEQ multiplex PCR. The sample holds some 130,000 clones, about 66% seen once. Study observations and caveats: Some public TCRs appeared in many individuals, while most sequences were rare.

Trimming cost V 3 bases and J 2 bases; bases outside gene matches: 4. There are 14 residues in the CDR3. Germline-derived CDR1 and CDR2 are SGHAT and FQNNGV. The sequenced sample was PBMCs. This TCR came from a human donor in good health. The chain carries TRBV11-2 and TRBJ2-7; 7 positions match TRBD2. The CDR3 loop reads CASSLGEGPYEQYF. For the CDR3, the DNA is TGTGCCAGCAGCTTGGGGGAGGGCCCCTACGAGCAGTACTTC.